A single sample is the source of the 21 T cell receptor beta chains below, sequenced in a study of blood T cell repertoires in COVID-19. Data came from immunoSEQ multiplex PCR; TCRdb stores just in-frame clones and leaves some out. The sample contains some 170,000 clones, over 75% of which appear only once. Sequencing input: PBMCs or T cells enriched from blood (not recorded which). These receptors were collected from a middle-aged man who had recovered from COVID-19.

The V gene is TRBV15, the J gene TRBJ1-2; no clear D. CDR3 length equals 16 residues. V gave up 0 bases and J gave up 4 bases, with 15 bases separating them. Germline V gene data show CDR1 as LNHNV and CDR2 as YYDKDF (reference sequence). The CDR3: CATSRDIAAGFYGYTF. The CDR3 coding sequence is TGTGCCACCAGCAGAGATATTGCCGCAGGATTCTATGGCTACACCTTC. The full variable domain, with the rest looked up from reference TRBV15 and TRBJ1-2, is DAMVIQNPRYQVTQFGKPVTLSCSQTLNHNVMYWYQQKSSQAPKLLFHYYDKDFNNEADTPDNFQSRRPNTSFCFLDIRSPGLGDTAMYLCATSRDIAAGFYGYTFGSGTRLTVV.

The chain combines TRBV9 with TRBJ2-2; D not resolved. This CDR3 is built from 13 residues. Deletions cut 7 bases from V and 3 bases from J, with 10 bases between. Per the germline V gene, CDR1 is SGDLS and CDR2 is YYNGEE. This chain's CDR3 is CASSYSDTGELFF. The CDR3 DNA follows: TGTGCCAGCTCCTATAGTGACACCGGGGAGCTGTTTTTT.

This clone was counted a single time. The chain has TRBV7-6 and TRBJ1-2; 7 positions agree with TRBD1. CDR3 size: 16 residues. V shed 5 bases and J 3 bases; nucleotides not matched to a gene: 12. Germline V CDR1 and CDR2: SGHVS, FNYEAQ. DNA of the CDR3: TGTGCCAGCAGCCATCCCCGACAGGGTAGACACTATGGCTACACCTTC. Its protein is CASSHPRQGRHYGYTF.

The chain combines TRBV7-6 with TRBJ2-3; D call uncertain. The CDR3 consists of 16 residues. Trimming removed 0 bases at V and 0 bases at J, with 10 bases between. Germline CDR1 is SGHVS and CDR2 is FNYEAQ. CDR3 amino acids: CASSLAKLSSTDTQYF. As DNA, the CDR3 is TGTGCCAGCAGCTTAGCGAAACTATCAAGCACAGATACGCAGTATTTT.

This clone is medium-sized. The chain carries TRBV5-4 and TRBJ2-5, with 12 bases lining up with TRBD2. In germline, CDR1 is SGHNT, CDR2 YYREEE (reference sequence). V lost 3 bases, J lost 1 base, and 4 bases stayed unmatched. The CDR3 sequence is 16 residues long. The CDR3 nucleotides are TGTGCCAGCAGCTCCCTAGCGGGGGGGCCCCAAGAGACCCAGTACTTC. This gives the protein CASSSLAGGPQETQYF.

The chain recombines TRBV6-1 with TRBJ1-4; maybe TRBD1 (6 bases). Germline V gene sequence: CDR1 MNHNS, CDR2 SASEGT. This CDR3 has 16 amino acids. Trimming took off 4 bases at V and 8 bases at J, with 20 bases between the two ends. The CDR3 sequence is CASSGKNRDGSEKLFF. The CDR3 DNA reads as TGTGCCAGCAGTGGAAAGAACAGGGATGGTAGCGAAAAACTGTTTTTT.

This chain uses TRBV11-2 with TRBJ1-1; D is undetermined. In germline, CDR1 is SGHAT, CDR2 FQNNGV. This CDR3 is 13 amino acids long. Trimming took off 7 bases at V and 0 bases at J, with 9 bases between the two ends. The CDR3 nucleotides read TGTGCCAGCACCATCGGGATGAACACTGAAGCTTTCTTT. It encodes CASTIGMNTEAFF.

This chain uses TRBV5-1 with TRBJ1-3; TRBD1 aligns across 7 bases. CDR1 and CDR2 (germline): SGHRS, YFSETQ. Trimming removed 0 bases from V and 2 bases from J; junction bases left unmatched: 5. The length of the CDR3 is 16 residues. The CDR3 DNA follows: TGCGCCAGCAGCTTGGCGACAGGGTTCACTGGAAACACCATATATTTT. It yields the protein CASSLATGFTGNTIYF.

This rearrangement joins TRBV24-1 to TRBJ1-1; a weak D match, TRBD1 (6 bases). The CDR3 consists of 14 residues. The V end lost 2 bases, the J end lost 2 bases, and 8 bases lay between the germline ends. CDR1 is KGHDR, CDR2 SFDVKD, per germline. The CDR3 nucleotides read TGTGCCACCAGTGATTCACAGGGTAACACTGAAGCTTTCTTT. Translation: CATSDSQGNTEAFF.

The chain combines TRBV5-4 with TRBJ2-7; perhaps TRBD2 as D (7 bases). In germline, CDR1 is SGHNT, CDR2 YYREEE (reference sequence). The CDR3 spans 15 residues. The ends were cut back, 0 bases at V and 4 bases at J, with 14 bases in the middle. CDR3 residues: CASSLAGGRRYEQYF. DNA of the CDR3: TGTGCCAGCAGCTTGGCGGGGGGCAGGAGGTACGAGCAGTACTTC.

This chain joins TRBV7-3 and TRBJ2-2; 10 positions agree with TRBD2. Germline-derived CDR1 and CDR2 are SGHTA and FQGTGA. V lost 0 bases and J lost 4; bases outside the gene matches: 11. The CDR3 contains 19 residues. This chain's CDR3 is CASSLTGITSGALTGELFF. The DNA of the CDR3 is TGTGCCAGCAGCTTAACGGGTATAACTAGCGGGGCGCTCACCGGGGAGCTGTTTTTT.

This clone was recorded only once. The chain uses TRBV24-1 and TRBJ1-1; TRBD1 aligns across 8 bases. Germline V lookup: CDR1 KGHDR, CDR2 SFDVKD. Germline trimming cut 2 bases from V and 5 bases from J; bases unmatched to any gene: 3. The CDR3 is 14 residues long. CDR3 in amino acids: CATSDYDRGTEAFF. For the CDR3, the DNA is TGTGCCACCAGTGATTACGACAGGGGAACTGAAGCTTTCTTT.

This rearrangement joins TRBV18 to TRBJ1-1; TRBD1 matches 12 bases. V lost 6 bases to trimming and J lost 3 bases; unmatched junction nucleotides: 8. The CDR3 spans 16 residues. Germline CDR1 is KGHSH and CDR2 is LQKENI. The CDR3: CASSRGTGGADTEAFF. CDR3 in DNA: TGTGCCAGCTCCCGTGGGACAGGGGGCGCAGACACTGAAGCTTTCTTT.

The chain is built from TRBV10-1 and TRBJ2-3; TRBD1 aligns across 11 bases. The CDR3 extends over 14 amino acids. Trimming took 5 bases from V and 6 from J; bases not matched to a gene: 4. CDR1 and CDR2 (germline): WNHNN, SYGVQD (reference sequence). The CDR3 sequence: CASSRTGGVDTQYF. Here the CDR3 DNA reads TGCGCCAGCAGTAGGACAGGGGGCGTCGATACGCAGTATTTT.

This clone has a single count. The chain couples TRBV19 to TRBJ2-5; 8 bases agree with TRBD2. Losses at the gene ends were 6 bases for V and 4 bases for J; bases not matched to a gene: 10. Germline values: CDR1 LNHDA, CDR2 SQIVND (reference sequence). This CDR3 has 15 residues. Here the CDR3 DNA reads TGTGCCAGTAGCCCCCTTGATCGGGGGGGAGAGACCCAGTACTTC. This codes for CASSPLDRGGETQYF.

The CDR3 DNA reads as TGTGCCTGGAGTGTACTTCGGACCGGGGAGCTGTTTTTT. It translates to CAWSVLRTGELFF. This chain links TRBV30 with TRBJ2-2; D is uncertain. The germline CDR1 and CDR2 sequences are GTSNPN and SVGIG (reference sequence). Trimming removed 0 bases at V and 5 bases at J, with 7 bases between. The CDR3 has 13 amino acids. The entire variable domain, with the rest obtained from reference TRBV30 and TRBJ2-2, is as follows: SQTIHQWPATLVQPVGSPLSLECTVEGTSNPNLYWYRQAAGRGLQLLFYSVGIGQISSEVPQNLSASRPQDRQFILSSKKLLLSDSGFYLCAWSVLRTGELFFGEGSRLTVL.

The V call is TRBV9, the J call TRBJ2-7, with D possibly TRBD2 on 6 matching bases. The length of the CDR3 is 14 residues. Germline lookup yields CDR1 SGDLS and CDR2 YYNGEE. V was trimmed by 0 bases and J by 1 base, leaving 8 bases between them. The CDR3 spells CASSVDGGSYEQYF. The DNA for the CDR3 is TGTGCCAGCAGCGTAGATGGGGGGTCCTACGAGCAGTACTTC.

The chain employs TRBV5-6 and TRBJ1-1, with D maybe TRBD1 (6 bases). Germline V gene lookup returns CDR1 SGHDT and CDR2 YYEEEE. With 6 bases removed from V and 9 bases from J, the gap between germline ends came to 12 bases. The CDR3 covers 11 residues. The CDR3 coding sequence is TGTGCCAGCAATCGCCAGGGGCAAGCTTTCTTT. Translated, it gives CASNRQGQAFF.

The rearrangement joins TRBV12-3 or TRBV12-4 to TRBJ1-1, with D perhaps matching TRBD1 (6 bases). Trimming removed 7 bases from V and 4 bases from J, with 13 bases in between. CDR3 size: 13 residues. The CDR3 loop is CASTRTRGTEAFF. In nucleotides, the CDR3 is TGTGCCAGCACCCGGACCAGGGGCACTGAAGCTTTCTTT.

This clone occurred once. V is TRBV3-1 (or the pseudogene TRBV3-2) and J is TRBJ2-5; 10 bases are shared with TRBD1. This CDR3 is built from 15 residues. The germline gives CDR1 LGHDT, CDR2 YNNKEL (reference sequence). Trimming at V came to 2 bases and at J to 3 bases, leaving 3 bases not matched to a gene. The CDR3 reads CASSQYGTGEETQYF. As DNA, the CDR3 is TGTGCCAGCAGCCAATACGGGACAGGGGAAGAGACCCAGTACTTC.

This clone has a handful of counts. V and J are TRBV5-5 and TRBJ1-1, with D maybe TRBD1 (6 bases). The V gene lost 5 bases and the J gene lost 4 bases, with 15 bases spanning the gap. CDR1 SGHKS and CDR2 YYEKEE come from the germline V gene (reference sequence). The CDR3 consists of 14 residues. This CDR3 is CASRDTTGSTEAFF. CDR3 in DNA: TGTGCCAGCAGGGATACTACAGGGTCCACTGAAGCTTTCTTT.